Listed below are T cell receptor beta chains from one sample, sequenced in a study of neurological immune-mediated disorders. TCRdb reprocessed the 5' RACE reads with MiXCR, giving one entry per CDR3 protein. The table records tens of thousands of distinct CDR3 sequences, 4% to 5.5% of them present only once. The material sequenced was PBMCs. These receptors all come from an older woman with multiple sclerosis. CDR3s include the opening cysteine and the closing phenylalanine or tryptophan. A D gene is named only where the DNA matches it firmly. Expanded clones get a size class; other rows say once, few or many, or leave the size out.

j_call,v_call,d_call,clone_size,cdr3_aa,cdr3_nt
TRBJ2-3,TRBV12-3/TRBV12-4,NA,NA,CASRAGGRTDTQYF,TGTGCCAGCAGGGCCGGAGGGAGGACAGATACGCAGTATTTT
TRBJ1-3,TRBV12-3/TRBV12-4,NA,many,CASSFVNTIYF,TGTGCCAGCAGTTTCGTAAACACCATATATTTT
TRBJ2-5,TRBV20-1,TRBD2,many,CSAREGGGGETQYF,TGCAGTGCTAGAGAGGGCGGGGGGGGAGAGACCCAGTACTTC
TRBJ2-2,TRBV10-3,NA,NA,CAISDFGEAGELFF,TGTGCCATCAGTGATTTCGGCGAGGCCGGGGAGCTGTTTTTT
TRBJ2-5,TRBV5-1,TRBD2,many,CASSLSASGSGETQYF,TGCGCCAGCAGCTTGTCGGCTAGCGGTTCGGGGGAGACCCAGTACTTC
TRBJ2-2,TRBV29-1,NA,many,CSAGGSGRRELFF,TGCAGCGCCGGTGGTTCGGGGCGCCGGGAGCTGTTTTTT
TRBJ2-4,TRBV20-1,NA,many,CSAVTGGIQYF,TGCAGTGCTGTGACTGGTGGCATTCAGTACTTC
TRBJ2-1,TRBV20-1,TRBD1,many,CSARDSGQEYNEQFF,TGCAGTGCTAGAGACTCGGGACAGGAATACAATGAGCAGTTCTTC
TRBJ2-7,TRBV5-1,TRBD1,few,CASSLGNRGSYEQYF,TGCGCCAGCAGCTTGGGGAACAGGGGCTCCTACGAGCAGTACTTC
TRBJ2-3,TRBV7-2,TRBD2,NA,CASSLERRTSGRLTRADTQYF,TGTGCCAGCAGCTTAGAGCGTCGGACTAGCGGGAGGCTAACCCGGGCAGATACGCAGTATTTT
TRBJ1-1,TRBV24-1,NA,many,CATSAGPQPNTEAFF,TGTGCCACCAGTGCCGGGCCACAACCGAACACTGAAGCTTTCTTT
TRBJ2-3,TRBV20-1,TRBD2,many,CSASSGGAADTQYF,TGCAGTGCTAGTAGCGGGGGGGCGGCCGATACGCAGTATTTT
TRBJ1-5,TRBV10-2,NA,many,CASSETDNQPQHF,TGCGCCAGCAGTGAGACTGACAATCAGCCCCAGCATTTT
TRBJ1-2,TRBV24-1,TRBD1,many,CATHPTGIYGYTF,TGTGCCACCCACCCGACAGGGATCTATGGCTACACCTTC
TRBJ2-2,TRBV20-1,NA,NA,CSARDIGELFF,TGCAGTGCTAGAGATATCGGGGAGCTGTTTTTT
TRBJ1-2,TRBV7-2,NA,NA,CASSLDRDDYGYTF,TGTGCCAGCAGCTTAGACAGGGATGACTATGGCTACACCTTC
TRBJ2-7,TRBV4-3,NA,many,CASSQVLGYEQYF,TGCGCCAGCAGCCAAGTGTTGGGGTACGAGCAGTACTTC
TRBJ2-3,TRBV6-2/TRBV6-3,TRBD2,many,CASSYGLATDTQYF,TGTGCCAGCAGTTACGGACTAGCCACAGATACGCAGTATTTT
TRBJ2-3,TRBV20-1,NA,many,CSAFGGPYTDTQYF,TGCAGTGCATTCGGGGGGCCCTACACAGATACGCAGTATTTT
TRBJ2-2,TRBV18,NA,many,CASSPSIRNTGELFF,TGTGCCAGCTCACCAAGTATTCGGAACACCGGGGAGCTGTTTTTT
TRBJ2-2,TRBV11-2,NA,many,CASSSRTGELFF,TGTGCCAGCAGCTCCCGAACCGGGGAGCTGTTTTTT
TRBJ2-5,TRBV20-1,NA,few,CSTLGQIQETQYF,TGCAGTACCTTAGGACAGATCCAAGAGACCCAGTACTTC
TRBJ2-3,TRBV10-3,TRBD1,many,CAISDQGAGDTQYF,TGTGCCATCAGTGATCAGGGGGCTGGAGATACGCAGTATTTT
TRBJ1-2,TRBV7-2,NA,few,CASSTSPNYGYTF,TGTGCCAGCAGCACCTCACCAAACTATGGCTACACCTTC
TRBJ2-7,TRBV5-1,NA,few,CASSSVAASYEQYF,TGCGCCAGCAGCTCTGTGGCGGCCTCCTACGAGCAGTACTTC
TRBJ1-4,TRBV10-2,NA,NA,CASSERAFRGKLFF,TGCGCCAGCAGTGAGCGGGCCTTTCGAGGAAAACTGTTTTTT
TRBJ1-3,TRBV20-1,NA,NA,CSARPNKNTIYF,TGCAGTGCTAGGCCTAACAAAAACACCATATATTTT
TRBJ2-5,TRBV5-5,NA,many,CASSIYGQPQETQYF,TGTGCCAGCAGCATATATGGACAGCCCCAAGAGACCCAGTACTTC
TRBJ2-5,TRBV20-1,TRBD2,many,CSARGEGTRQETQYF,TGCAGTGCTAGAGGGGAGGGTACGAGGCAAGAGACCCAGTACTTC
TRBJ2-2,TRBV7-9,TRBD2,many,CASSLLSLAGGPNTGELFF,TGTGCCAGCAGCTTGTTGTCCCTAGCGGGAGGGCCGAACACCGGGGAGCTGTTTTTT
TRBJ2-7,TRBV4-3,NA,NA,CASSQDRQSSYEQYF,TGCGCCAGCAGCCAAGATCGACAGTCCTCCTACGAGCAGTACTTC
TRBJ2-5,TRBV20-1,TRBD2,many,CSARESAGVQETQYF,TGCAGTGCTAGAGAATCAGCGGGAGTCCAAGAGACCCAGTACTTC
TRBJ1-5,TRBV4-3,NA,many,CASSQEGSDQPQHF,TGCGCCAGCAGCCAAGAGGGTTCGGACCAGCCCCAGCATTTT
TRBJ2-4,TRBV20-1,TRBD2,many,CSASGAGGDLAKNIQYF,TGCAGTGCTAGCGGTGCGGGAGGAGATCTAGCCAAAAACATTCAGTACTTC
TRBJ1-2,TRBV20-1,NA,many,CSATPGPQKRGYTF,TGCAGTGCCACCCCGGGACCTCAAAAGCGGGGCTACACCTTC
TRBJ2-5,TRBV7-2,NA,many,CASTPSPSETQYF,TGTGCCAGCACCCCGTCCCCGAGCGAGACCCAGTACTTC
TRBJ2-3,TRBV5-1,TRBD2,few,CASSLGLAGGEGDTQYF,TGCGCCAGCAGCTTGGGACTAGCGGGGGGAGAAGGAGATACTCAGTATTTT
TRBJ2-1,TRBV24-1,TRBD2,many,CATSDFTSGGYEQFF,TGTGCCACCAGTGATTTTACTAGCGGGGGTTATGAGCAGTTCTTC
TRBJ2-1,TRBV20-1,NA,NA,CSAKGGSYNEQFF,TGCAGTGCTAAGGGCGGCTCCTACAATGAGCAGTTCTTC
TRBJ1-4,TRBV20-1,TRBD1,many,CSASLLSLTGGDEKLFF,TGCAGTGCTAGTCTCCTCTCCTTGACAGGGGGCGACGAAAAACTGTTTTTT
TRBJ2-7,TRBV4-3,NA,many,CASSQDSGREQYF,TGCGCCAGCAGCCAAGATTCAGGGAGGGAGCAGTACTTC
TRBJ2-1,TRBV5-6,NA,many,CASSLKRGRSYNEQFF,TGTGCCAGCAGCTTAAAACGGGGGCGGAGCTACAATGAGCAGTTCTTC
TRBJ2-2,TRBV7-6,NA,few,CASSLRVRTGTGELFF,TGTGCCAGCAGCTTAAGAGTCCGAACAGGCACCGGGGAGCTGTTTTTT
TRBJ2-5,TRBV2,NA,many,CASSEALPGHRRF,TGTGCCAGCAGTGAAGCGCTTCCGGGACACCGAAGGTTC
TRBJ2-3,TRBV20-1,NA,many,CSARRGPDTQYF,TGCAGTGCTAGACGCGGGCCTGATACGCAGTATTTT
TRBJ1-6,TRBV6-5,NA,few,CASSYSGANSPLNF,TGTGCCAGCAGTTACTCAGGGGCAAATTCACCCCTCAACTTT
TRBJ1-3,TRBV9,NA,NA,CASSVATGGDFSGNTIYF,TGTGCCAGCAGCGTAGCTACCGGGGGAGACTTCAGCGGAAACACCATATATTTT
TRBJ2-3,TRBV5-8,NA,many,CASSLLSTDTQYF,TGTGCCAGCAGCTTGCTCAGCACAGATACGCAGTATTTT
TRBJ2-1,TRBV20-1,TRBD2,many,CSARPLREGGNNEQFF,TGCAGTGCTAGACCACTCCGGGAGGGGGGTAACAATGAGCAGTTCTTC
TRBJ2-5,TRBV20-1,NA,many,CSATKQETQYF,TGCAGTGCTACAAAACAAGAGACCCAGTACTTC